This TCR beta chain was observed in a study of Ad26.COV2.S vaccination and SARS-CoV-2 variants. General study findings and limits: Analytic work on TCR breadth and depth might have understated the full extent of total T cell responses.

This CDR3 contains 13 residues. Germline V CDR1 and CDR2: KGHSH, LQKENI. With 0 bases removed from V and 9 bases from J, the gap between germline ends came to 9 bases. This clone was observed a single time. Its target is not known. TCRdb's table, derived via immunoSEQ multiplex PCR, lists solely in-frame clones and lacks some. This repertoire shows about 410,000 clones, 92% found once; its top ten account for 1.5% to 2%. Treatment noted: 19 received Ad26.COV2.S at low or high dose, single or two shots; about 5 received placebo; per-sample allocation not given. Collection of samples fell on day 63 after the first vaccine or placebo injection. Based in Boston, the donor was an adult of 18-55 years. This vaccine is an Ad26 vector that expresses the Wuhan-strain SARS-CoV-2 spike.

The genes are TRBV18 and TRBJ2-1, with D unclear. The sample consisted of peripheral blood, taken in a trial of Ad26.COV2.S vaccine versus placebo. This TCR came from a person between 18 and 60 years old who received the Ad26.COV2.S COVID-19 vaccine or a placebo. The CDR3 loop reads CASSPPKNPEQFF. CDR3 nucleotide sequence: TGTGCCAGCTCACCACCGAAGAACCCTGAGCAGTTCTTC.